The T cell receptor (beta chain) under discussion was sequenced for a study of T cells in Graves' hyperthyroidism and ophthalmopathy. Study overall: Any treatment followed the collection of peripheral blood at initial diagnosis. General observations from the study: Appearing also in blood were most of the thyroid clonotypes expanded above 0.001. Prediction of ophthalmopathy progression came a median around 7.1 months pre-onset.

Concerning this clonotype itself: The antigen is unknown.

Template material for amplifying TCR beta CDR3 regions consisted of RNA transcripts. A set of HTBI primers served as the primers for a first-round RT-PCR of the TCR CDR3. TCRdb reprocessed the multiplex PCR reads via MiXCR and lists one record per CDR3 protein. The data hold fewer than 700,000 distinct CDR3 sequences, with around 15% observed a single time. The CDR3 has 15 amino acids. The V end lost 1 base, the J end lost 1 base, and 11 bases lay between the germline ends. CDR1 is LNHNV, CDR2 YYDKDF, per germline (reference sequence). Clinical symptoms, serum thyroxine, TRAb, thyroid ultrasound and orbital computed tomography established diagnosis.

The sequence came from a woman younger than 45 with Graves' hyperthyroidism. The sequenced material came from blood. The chain is built from TRBV15 and TRBJ2-7; perhaps TRBD1 as D (5 bases). This CDR3 is CATSRGITGSYEQYF. The CDR3, as DNA: TGTGCCACCAGCAGAGGGATTACAGGTTCCTACGAGCAGTACTTC.